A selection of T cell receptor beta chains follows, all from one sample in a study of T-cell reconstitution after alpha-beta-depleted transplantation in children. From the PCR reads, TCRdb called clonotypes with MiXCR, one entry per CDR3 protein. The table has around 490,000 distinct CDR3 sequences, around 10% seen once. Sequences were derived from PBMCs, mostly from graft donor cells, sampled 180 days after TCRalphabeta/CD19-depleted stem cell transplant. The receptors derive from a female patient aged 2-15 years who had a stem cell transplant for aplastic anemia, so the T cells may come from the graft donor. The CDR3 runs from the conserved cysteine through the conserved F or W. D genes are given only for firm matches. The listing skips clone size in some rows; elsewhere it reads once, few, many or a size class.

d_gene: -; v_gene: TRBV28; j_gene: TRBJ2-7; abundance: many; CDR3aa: CASSLAYEQYF; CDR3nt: TGTGCCAGCAGCTTAGCTTACGAGCAGTACTTC
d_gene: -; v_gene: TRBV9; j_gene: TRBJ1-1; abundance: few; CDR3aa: CASSVGELNTEAFF; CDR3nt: TGTGCCAGCAGCGTAGGGGAGTTGAACACTGAAGCTTTCTTT
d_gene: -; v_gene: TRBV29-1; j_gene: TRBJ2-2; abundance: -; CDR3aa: CSVEADTGELFF; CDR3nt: TGCAGCGTTGAGGCGGACACCGGGGAGCTGTTTTTT
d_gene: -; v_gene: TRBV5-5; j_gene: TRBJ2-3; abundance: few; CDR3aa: CASSWSTDTQYF; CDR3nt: TGTGCCAGCAGCTGGAGCACAGATACGCAGTATTTT
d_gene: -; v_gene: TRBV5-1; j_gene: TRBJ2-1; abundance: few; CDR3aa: CASSGRVLDEQFF; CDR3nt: TGCGCCAGCAGCGGTCGCGTCCTGGATGAGCAGTTCTTC
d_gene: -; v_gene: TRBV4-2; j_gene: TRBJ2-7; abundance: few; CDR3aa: CASSHPWEGNSYEQYF; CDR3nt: TGTGCCAGCAGCCATCCTTGGGAAGGGAACTCCTACGAGCAGTACTTC
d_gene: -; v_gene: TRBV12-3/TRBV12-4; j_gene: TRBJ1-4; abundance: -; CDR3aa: CASSIDNEKLFF; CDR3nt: TGTGCCAGCAGCATCGATAATGAAAAACTGTTTTTT
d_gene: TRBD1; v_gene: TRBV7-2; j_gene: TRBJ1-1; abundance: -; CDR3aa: CASSSPGTGLWNTEAFF; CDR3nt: TGTGCCAGCAGCTCACCCGGGACAGGACTCTGGAACACTGAAGCTTTCTTT
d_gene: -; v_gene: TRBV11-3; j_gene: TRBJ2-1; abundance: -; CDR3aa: CASSPRAENYNEQFF; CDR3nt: TGTGCCAGCAGCCCCCGTGCAGAGAACTACAATGAGCAGTTCTTC
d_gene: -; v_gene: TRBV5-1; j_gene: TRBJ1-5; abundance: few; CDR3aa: CASSPGSEGPQHF; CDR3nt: TGCGCCAGCTCCCCCGGATCTGAGGGGCCCCAGCATTTT
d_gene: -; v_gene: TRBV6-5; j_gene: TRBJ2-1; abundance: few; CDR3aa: CASSYFPEGAASYNEQFF; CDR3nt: TGTGCCAGCAGTTACTTTCCCGAGGGAGCGGCTTCCTACAATGAGCAGTTCTTC
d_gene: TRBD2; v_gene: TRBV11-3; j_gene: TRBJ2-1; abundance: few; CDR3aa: CASSFGGSAHNEQFF; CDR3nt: TGTGCCAGCAGCTTCGGGGGGAGTGCCCACAATGAGCAGTTCTTC
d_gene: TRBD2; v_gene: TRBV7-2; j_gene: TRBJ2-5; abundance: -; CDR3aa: CSSSLLLAGGGETQYF; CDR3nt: TGTTCCAGCAGCTTACTCCTAGCGGGAGGTGGGGAGACCCAGTACTTC
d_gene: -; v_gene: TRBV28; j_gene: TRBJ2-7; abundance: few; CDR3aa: CASCPPGVEQYF; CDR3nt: TGTGCCAGCTGCCCCCCCGGGGTCGAGCAGTACTTC
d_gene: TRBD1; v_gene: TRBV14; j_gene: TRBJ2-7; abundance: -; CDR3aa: CASSPRTGGGEQYF; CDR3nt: TGTGCCAGCAGCCCCCGGACAGGGGGTGGCGAGCAGTACTTC
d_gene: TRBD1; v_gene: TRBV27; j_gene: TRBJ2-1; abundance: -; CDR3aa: CASTNRGTYNEQFF; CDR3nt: TGTGCCAGTACTAACAGGGGCACCTACAATGAGCAGTTCTTC
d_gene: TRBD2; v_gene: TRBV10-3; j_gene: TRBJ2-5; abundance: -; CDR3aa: CAISDPLGLAGGQETQYF; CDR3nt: TGTGCCATCAGTGACCCCCTCGGACTAGCGGGAGGACAAGAGACCCAGTACTTC
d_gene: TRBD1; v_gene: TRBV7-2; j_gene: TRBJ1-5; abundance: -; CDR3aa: CASSLVGTGGGNQPQHF; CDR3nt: TGTGCCAGCAGCTTAGTGGGGACAGGGGGCGGCAATCAGCCCCAGCATTTT
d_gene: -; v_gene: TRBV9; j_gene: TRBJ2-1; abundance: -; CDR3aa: CASSVSSEQFF; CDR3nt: TGTGCCAGCAGCGTCTCTAGTGAGCAGTTCTTC
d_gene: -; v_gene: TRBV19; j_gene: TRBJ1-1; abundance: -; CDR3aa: CASSIPGTEAFF; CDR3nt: TGTGCCAGTAGTATCCCTGGCACTGAAGCTTTCTTT
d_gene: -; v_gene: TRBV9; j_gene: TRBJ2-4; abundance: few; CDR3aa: CASSPQVEGHQNIQYF; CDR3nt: TGTGCCAGCAGCCCCCAGGTGGAGGGACACCAAAACATTCAGTACTTC
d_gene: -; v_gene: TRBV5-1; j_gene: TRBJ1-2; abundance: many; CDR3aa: CASSLGPPRDGYTF; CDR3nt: TGCGCCAGCAGCTTGGGGCCACCTCGGGATGGCTACACCTTC
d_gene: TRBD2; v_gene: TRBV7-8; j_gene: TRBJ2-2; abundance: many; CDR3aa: CASSTSSGGTGELFF; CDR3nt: TGTGCCAGCAGCACCTCTAGCGGGGGTACCGGGGAGCTGTTTTTT
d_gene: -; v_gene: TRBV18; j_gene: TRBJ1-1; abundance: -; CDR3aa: CASSPVAQGVGWMNTEAFF; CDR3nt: TGTGCCAGCTCACCAGTGGCCCAGGGAGTTGGTTGGATGAACACTGAAGCTTTCTTT
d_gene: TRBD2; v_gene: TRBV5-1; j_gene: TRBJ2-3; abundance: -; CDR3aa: CASSGGTSGTTDTQYF; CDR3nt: TGCGCCAGCAGCGGTGGGACTAGCGGGACCACAGATACGCAGTATTTT
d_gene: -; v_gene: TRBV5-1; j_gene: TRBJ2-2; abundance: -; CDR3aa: CASRATGTGELFF; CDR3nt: TGCGCCAGCAGAGCTACTGGGACCGGGGAGCTGTTTTTT
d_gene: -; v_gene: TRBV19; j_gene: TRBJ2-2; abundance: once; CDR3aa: CASSKRENTGELFF; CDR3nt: TGTGCCAGTAGTAAGAGGGAGAACACCGGGGAGCTGTTTTTT
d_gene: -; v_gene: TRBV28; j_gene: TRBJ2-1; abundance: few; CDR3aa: CASSVGGPSYNEQFF; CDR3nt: TGTGCCAGCAGTGTGGGAGGACCCTCCTACAATGAGCAGTTCTTC
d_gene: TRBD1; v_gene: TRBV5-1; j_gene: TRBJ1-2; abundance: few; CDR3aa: CASSPPVRTGYGYTF; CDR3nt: TGCGCCAGCAGCCCCCCGGTGCGGACAGGCTATGGCTACACCTTC
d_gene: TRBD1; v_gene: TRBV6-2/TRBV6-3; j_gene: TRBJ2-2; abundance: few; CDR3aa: CASIRTGANTGELFF; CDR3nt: TGTGCCAGCATTAGGACAGGGGCGAACACCGGGGAGCTGTTTTTT
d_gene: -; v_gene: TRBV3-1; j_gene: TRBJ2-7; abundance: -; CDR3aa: CASSHGVPGLTSYEQYF; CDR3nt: TGTGCCAGCAGCCATGGAGTACCGGGTCTAACCTCTTACGAGCAGTACTTC
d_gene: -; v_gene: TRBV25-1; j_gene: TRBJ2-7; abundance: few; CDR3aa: CASSPRDQAYEQYF; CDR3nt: TGTGCCAGCAGTCCCCGGGACCAAGCCTACGAGCAGTACTTC
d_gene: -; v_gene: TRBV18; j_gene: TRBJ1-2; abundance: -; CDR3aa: CASSPDQGNAYTF; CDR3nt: TGTGCCAGCTCACCAGATCAGGGAAATGCCTACACCTTC
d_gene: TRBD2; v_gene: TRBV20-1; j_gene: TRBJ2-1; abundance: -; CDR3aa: CSASGRAWGEQLF; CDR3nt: TGCAGTGCTAGCGGGAGGGCCTGGGGTGAGCAGCTCTTC
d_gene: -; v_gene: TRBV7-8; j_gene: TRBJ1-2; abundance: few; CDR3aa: CASSLDHGSNYGYTF; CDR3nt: TGTGCCAGCAGCTTAGACCACGGATCTAACTATGGCTACACCTTC
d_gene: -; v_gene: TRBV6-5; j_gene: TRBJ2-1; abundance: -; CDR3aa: CASSYPDGRNEQFF; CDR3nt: TGTGCCAGCAGTTACCCCGATGGAAGGAATGAGCAGTTCTTC
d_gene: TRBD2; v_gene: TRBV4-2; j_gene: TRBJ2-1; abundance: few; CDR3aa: CASSQVLGGGYNEQFF; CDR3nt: TGTGCCAGCAGCCAAGTCCTCGGGGGGGGATACAATGAGCAGTTCTTC
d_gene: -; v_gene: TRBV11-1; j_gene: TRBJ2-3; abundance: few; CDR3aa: CASSLRGPTSADTQYF; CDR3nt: TGTGCCAGCAGCTTACGTGGCCCCACGTCCGCAGATACGCAGTATTTT
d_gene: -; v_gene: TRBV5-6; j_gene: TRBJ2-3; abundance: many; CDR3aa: CASSFFLGAGATTDTQYF; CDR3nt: TGTGCCAGCAGCTTTTTTCTTGGGGCGGGGGCGACCACAGATACGCAGTATTTT
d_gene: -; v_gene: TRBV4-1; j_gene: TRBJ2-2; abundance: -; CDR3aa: CASSLGVMTGELFF; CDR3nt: TGCGCCAGCAGCCTAGGAGTTATGACCGGGGAGCTGTTTTTT
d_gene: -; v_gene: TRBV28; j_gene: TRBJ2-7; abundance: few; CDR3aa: CATLFGGDEQYF; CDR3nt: TGTGCCACACTTTTCGGAGGGGACGAGCAGTACTTC
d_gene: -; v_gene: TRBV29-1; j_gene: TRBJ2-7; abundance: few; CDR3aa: CSVEVGGRPIYEQYF; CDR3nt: TGCAGCGTTGAAGTAGGTGGTCGACCCATCTACGAGCAGTACTTC
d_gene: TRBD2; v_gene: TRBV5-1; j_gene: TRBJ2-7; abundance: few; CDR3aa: CASSLASGSLREQYF; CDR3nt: TGCGCCAGCAGCTTGGCTAGCGGCTCCCTGCGGGAGCAGTACTTC
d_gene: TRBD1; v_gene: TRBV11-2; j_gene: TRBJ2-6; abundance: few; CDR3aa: CASSTRTGGRSGANVLTF; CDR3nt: TGTGCCAGCAGCACCCGGACAGGGGGCAGGTCTGGGGCCAACGTCCTGACTTTC
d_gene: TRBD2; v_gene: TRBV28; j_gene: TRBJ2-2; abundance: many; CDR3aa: CASSLWASGRGTGELFF; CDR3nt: TGTGCCAGCAGTTTATGGGCTAGCGGGAGAGGCACCGGGGAGCTGTTTTTT
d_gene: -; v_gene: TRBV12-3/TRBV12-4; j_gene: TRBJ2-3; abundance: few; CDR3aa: CASSFGSGASTDTQYF; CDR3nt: TGTGCCAGCAGTTTTGGATCAGGGGCTAGCACAGATACGCAGTATTTT
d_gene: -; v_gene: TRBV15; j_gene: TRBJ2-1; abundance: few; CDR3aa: CATSRALASINEQFF; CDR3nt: TGTGCCACCAGCAGAGCTTTAGCGAGTATAAATGAGCAGTTCTTC
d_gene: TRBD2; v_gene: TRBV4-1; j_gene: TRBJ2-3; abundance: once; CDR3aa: CASSQAVWTSGSPTDTQYF; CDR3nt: TGCGCCAGCAGCCAAGCCGTCTGGACTAGCGGGAGTCCCACAGATACGCAGTATTTT
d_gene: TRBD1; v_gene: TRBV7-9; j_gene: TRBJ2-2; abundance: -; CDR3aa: CASQDRPNTGELFF; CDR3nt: TGTGCCAGCCAGGACAGGCCGAACACCGGGGAGCTGTTTTTT
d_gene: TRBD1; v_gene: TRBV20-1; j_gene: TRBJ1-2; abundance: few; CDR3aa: CSAWTGEGGYTF; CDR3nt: TGCAGTGCATGGACAGGGGAGGGTGGCTACACCTTC